The clone carrying this TCR beta chain was seen a handful of times. Method: immunoSEQ multiplex PCR; TCRdb's copy keeps in-frame clones and lacks some. The repertoire holds 160,000 or so clones, with roughly 93% as singletons. Germline assignment: CDR1 SGHAT and CDR2 FQNNGV. V lost 4 bases and J lost 3, with 7 bases in between. The CDR3 totals 12 residues. This sample is drawn from a study of blood T cell repertoires in COVID-19. The chain combines TRBV11-2 with TRBJ2-7; D gene unclear. The sample comprised peripheral blood. The receptor was derived from a man younger than 30 with acute or convalescent COVID-19. The DNA for the CDR3 is TGTGCCAGCAGCTCCCACATCTACGAGCAGTACTTC. This encodes CASSSHIYEQYF.